The 20 T cell receptor beta chains presented below share a single source sample, sequenced in a study of blood T cell repertoires in COVID-19. Produced via immunoSEQ multiplex PCR; TCRdb's table is partial and in-frame only. The sample includes about 150,000 clones, roughly 80% of them seen just once. The sample comprised peripheral blood. Receptors were obtained from a man in his 70s with acute or convalescent COVID-19.

The rearrangement uses TRBV6-6 and TRBJ1-6, with 7 nucleotides matching TRBD1. The germline CDR1 and CDR2 sequences are MNHNY and SVGAGI (reference sequence). V shed 2 bases and J 5 bases; nucleotides not matched to a gene: 6. This CDR3 has 16 amino acids. In DNA, the CDR3 is TGTGCCAGCAGTTACCTCGGGACAGATAATAATTCACCCCTCCACTTT. Translation gives CASSYLGTDNNSPLHF.

CDR3 coding DNA: TGTGCCAGCACCAGGGTAGATTCACCCCTCCACTTT. Translating gives CASTRVDSPLHF. This sequence joins TRBV18 and TRBJ1-6; tentative D call: TRBD1 (5 bases). V lost 8 bases, J lost 8 bases, and 10 bases lay in between. The CDR3 has 12 amino acids. The germline V gene has CDR1 KGHSH and CDR2 LQKENI.

The J gene is TRBJ1-5, the V gene TRBV6-7, with a possible D match to TRBD1 (6 bases). TRBV6-7 is an ORF for which the function is uncertain. The CDR3 is 15 residues long. Trimming took 7 bases from V and 7 from J, leaving 20 bases between them. The CDR3 region has the DNA TGTGCCAGCACCGACGAATCAGGGGCGGACCAGCCCCAGCATTTT. It encodes CASTDESGADQPQHF.

Only a few counts were recorded for this clone. J is TRBJ2-7 and V is TRBV13; D may be TRBD2 (5 bases). The CDR3 runs 12 residues. The germline V gene has CDR1 PRHDT and CDR2 FYEKMQ (reference sequence). The V gene lost 1 base and the J gene lost 6 bases, with 7 bases spanning the gap. CDR3 coding DNA: TGTGCCAGCAGCTTAGCGGGGATCGAGCAGTACTTC. It encodes CASSLAGIEQYF. The variable domain in full, with the rest retrieved from reference TRBV13 and TRBJ2-7, is AAGVIQSPRHLIKEKRETATLKCYPIPRHDTVYWYQQGPGQDPQFLISFYEKMQSDKGSIPDRFSAQQFSDYHSELNMSSLELGDSALYFCASSLAGIEQYFGPGTRLTVT.

Regarding this clone: The sample has other DNA sequences that encode this CDR3 too. The chain recombines TRBV20-1 with TRBJ2-1, with D perhaps matching TRBD2 (5 bases). V lost 6 bases to trimming and J lost 11 bases, with 14 bases between them. Germline values: CDR1 DFQATT, CDR2 SNEGSKA (reference sequence). This CDR3 has 11 amino acids. CDR3 in DNA: TGCAGTGCACCAACTAGTGCCAAGCAGTTCTTC. Its translation: CSAPTSAKQFF.

The chain has TRBV5-1 and TRBJ1-4; D perhaps matches TRBD1 (5 bases). Germline values: CDR1 SGHRS, CDR2 YFSETQ. Trimming removed 6 bases from V and 3 bases from J, with 18 bases in between. The CDR3 length is 16 residues. DNA of the CDR3: TGCGCCAGCAAGGGTCAGGGATCGGTCGCTAATGAAAAACTGTTTTTT. Protein: CASKGQGSVANEKLFF.

This chain uses TRBV18 with TRBJ2-7, with D possibly being TRBD1 (5 bases). Between the trimmed V and J ends, which lost 5 bases and 2 bases, there was a span of 19 bases. CDR3 length: 16 residues. Germline CDR1 is KGHSH and CDR2 is LQKENI. CDR3 DNA sequence: TGTGCCAGCTCAACTACCCCAGGACACTCCCCCTACGAGCAGTACTTC. Its protein product is CASSTTPGHSPYEQYF.

The rearrangement links TRBV28 to TRBJ2-1; 11 bases match TRBD2. The V and J ends lost 5 bases and 5 bases, in that order; junction bases with no gene match: 8. Per germline, CDR1 MDHEN and CDR2 SYDVKM. The CDR3 is made up of 16 amino acids. This CDR3 is CASSLIAGGPDNEQFF. CDR3 DNA: TGTGCCAGCAGTCTTATAGCGGGGGGGCCTGACAATGAGCAGTTCTTC.

The chain has TRBV19 and TRBJ1-5; D is ambiguous. Germline assignment: CDR1 LNHDA and CDR2 SQIVND (reference sequence). This CDR3 is built from 12 residues. V lost 8 bases, J lost 3 bases, and 8 bases lay in between. CDR3 sequence (DNA): TGTGCCAGTCGGGTGCTCAATCAGCCCCAGCATTTT. This encodes CASRVLNQPQHF.

The sample holds one count of this clone. The chain is built from TRBV6-6 and TRBJ2-7; D possibly corresponds to TRBD2 (6 bases). The CDR3 totals 16 residues. Between the trimmed V and J ends, which lost 4 bases and 4 bases, there was a span of 20 bases. Per the germline V gene, CDR1 is MNHNY and CDR2 is SVGAGI (reference sequence). The CDR3 DNA sequence: TGTGCCAGCAGTTCCCGGATTTTATCACGGGGGTACGAGCAGTACTTC. Amino acid sequence: CASSSRILSRGYEQYF.

The sample holds one count of this clone. The genes are TRBV19 and TRBJ2-2, with 7 bases matching TRBD2. The V and J ends lost 4 bases and 0 bases, in that order; junction bases with no gene match: 14. This CDR3 region has 19 residues. The germline V gene has CDR1 LNHDA and CDR2 SQIVND (reference sequence). The CDR3 nucleotides read TGTGCCAGTAGTAAATATCTCGGCGGGAGTTTCTCGAACACCGGGGAGCTGTTTTTT. Residues: CASSKYLGGSFSNTGELFF. Full variable domain (rest looked up from reference TRBV19 and TRBJ2-2): DGGITQSPKYLFRKEGQNVTLSCEQNLNHDAMYWYRQDPGQGLRLIYYSQIVNDFQKGDIAEGYSVSREKKESFPLTVTSAQKNPTAFYLCASSKYLGGSFSNTGELFFGEGSRLTVL.

The V gene is TRBV9, the J gene TRBJ1-2; 8 positions agree with TRBD1. The CDR3 loop spans 13 amino acids. The J segment lost 7 bases and the V segment lost 4 bases, leaving 6 bases of the junction unmatched. Germline V CDR1 and CDR2: SGDLS, YYNGEE. CDR3 DNA: TGTGCCAGCAGCCCAGCAGGGGGCGTTGGCTACACCTTC. This encodes CASSPAGGVGYTF. The entire variable domain, with the rest obtained from reference TRBV9 and TRBJ1-2, is as follows: DSGVTQTPKHLITATGQRVTLRCSPRSGDLSVYWYQQSLDQGLQFLIQYYNGEERAKGNILERFSAQQFPDLHSELNLSSLELGDSALYFCASSPAGGVGYTFGSGTRLTVV.

This chain uses TRBV5-1 with TRBJ2-5, with D hard to call. Trimming pared 3 bases from V and 4 bases from J, leaving 16 bases between. The CDR3 consists of 15 residues. Germline CDR1 reads SGHRS; CDR2 reads YFSETQ. CDR3 residues: CASSSPQVRAETQYF. Written as DNA, the CDR3 is TGCGCCAGCAGCTCCCCCCAGGTCCGCGCAGAGACCCAGTACTTC. Variable domain in full (rest from reference TRBV5-1 and TRBJ2-5): KAGVTQTPRYLIKTRGQQVTLSCSPISGHRSVSWYQQTPGQGLQFLFEYFSETQRNKGNFPGRFSGRQFSNSRSEMNVSTLELGDSALYLCASSSPQVRAETQYFGPGTRLLVL.

The chain recombines TRBV7-2 with TRBJ2-3; D is possibly TRBD2 (7 bases). The CDR3 extends over 15 amino acids. V was clipped by 5 bases and J by 0 bases, with 12 bases between them. Germline lookup yields CDR1 SGHTA and CDR2 FQGNSA. The CDR3 reads CASSARGPSTDTQYF. The CDR3 DNA reads as TGTGCCAGCAGCGCGCGGGGGCCCAGCACAGATACGCAGTATTTT.

The J gene is TRBJ1-4, the V gene TRBV5-8; unclear D gene. V was trimmed by 7 bases and J by 0 bases, leaving 13 bases between them. Germline V gene data show CDR1 as SGHTS and CDR2 as YDEGEE. The CDR3 is 15 amino acids. CDR3 sequence reads: CASDPQAATNEKLFF. CDR3 bases: TGTGCCAGCGACCCCCAGGCAGCAACTAATGAAAAACTGTTTTTT.

The chain combines TRBV5-1 with TRBJ1-1, with 9 positions matching TRBD1. Germline V gene lookup returns CDR1 SGHRS and CDR2 YFSETQ. The CDR3 covers 14 residues. Trimming took 0 bases from V and 6 from J; bases not matched to a gene: 3. The CDR3 here is CASSLGDRGAEAFF. CDR3 nucleotides: TGCGCCAGCAGCTTGGGCGACAGGGGGGCTGAAGCTTTCTTT.

In its sample, this clone was seen once. The chain combines TRBV9 with TRBJ1-4, with a possible D match to TRBD1 (5 bases). From germline, CDR1 is SGDLS and CDR2 YYNGEE. The ends were cut back, 3 bases at V and 13 bases at J, with 13 bases in the middle. The CDR3 has 12 amino acids. CDR3 in amino acids: CASSGRDSGLFF. For the CDR3, the DNA is TGTGCCAGCAGCGGCCGGGACTCCGGACTGTTTTTT. The variable domain in full, completed from reference TRBV9 and TRBJ1-4, reads DSGVTQTPKHLITATGQRVTLRCSPRSGDLSVYWYQQSLDQGLQFLIQYYNGEERAKGNILERFSAQQFPDLHSELNLSSLELGDSALYFCASSGRDSGLFFGSGTQLSVL.

The sample holds a few counts of this clone. V is TRBV5-1 and J is TRBJ2-7; 8 nucleotides match TRBD2. The germline CDR1 and CDR2 sequences are SGHRS and YFSETQ. CDR3 length: 16 amino acids. The junction had 9 bases not matched to a gene; V was cut back by 4 bases and J by 0 bases. DNA for the CDR3: TGCGCCAGCAGCCTAACTAGCGGAAGGAGCTCCTACGAGCAGTACTTC. Protein sequence: CASSLTSGRSSYEQYF.

The chain employs TRBV7-3 and TRBJ2-1, with D perhaps TRBD1 (6 bases). The germline V gene encodes CDR1 SGHTA and CDR2 FQGTGA. Trimming pared 1 base from V and 4 bases from J, leaving 8 bases between. The CDR3 is made up of 14 amino acids. CDR3 nucleotides: TGTGCCAGCAGCTTAAAAGGGGGTTACAATGAGCAGTTCTTC. Translated: CASSLKGGYNEQFF.

The chain recombines TRBV7-9 with TRBJ1-2; a possible D gene is TRBD1 (5 bases). The germline V gene has CDR1 SEHNR and CDR2 FQNEAQ (reference sequence). The germline V and J ends were trimmed by 8 bases and 2 bases, with 15 bases remaining between them. The CDR3 spans 14 residues. The CDR3 loop reads CASATSGGNYGYTF. CDR3 in DNA: TGTGCCAGCGCCACCAGCGGGGGGAACTATGGCTACACCTTC.